The 32 T cell receptor beta chains presented below share a single source sample, sequenced in a study of shared clonotypes between healthy human individuals (dated by TCRdb to 2020 to 2022). The library was built by means of the immunoSEQ multiplex PCR assay. TCRdb mirrors the immuneACCESS table, restricted to in-frame sequences. Some clones are absent from its copies; in checked studies, under half trace to an unresolved V gene, and the reason for the others is unknown. In this sample the table shows about 2.4 million clones, under 95% of which occur a single time. Of the sample, 0.36% is held by the ten largest clones. Source material: naive CD4+ T cells from PBMCs. Interpreted using the paper, the cell subset or site label stands for: CD45RA+ positively selected. These receptor sequences come from a man aged 18-30 years in good health. Some clones in this sample may be carry-over from other donors' samples.

The chain carries TRBV10-3 and TRBJ2-1, with TRBD1 as a possible D gene (5 bases). Germline V gene sequence: CDR1 ENHRY, CDR2 SYGVKD. V gave up 2 bases and J gave up 12 bases, with 11 bases separating them. The CDR3 loop spans 12 amino acids. CDR3 DNA: TGTGCCATCAGTGAGCAGGGTGAAGGGCAGTTCTTC. As protein: CAISEQGEGQFF.

This chain's CDR3 is CASSLATSGSGELFF. CDR3 nucleotides: TGCGCCAGCAGCTTGGCCACTAGCGGGAGCGGGGAGCTGTTTTTT. The chain has TRBV5-1 and TRBJ2-2; the match to TRBD2 covers 11 bases. Trimming took 0 bases from V and 7 from J; bases not matched to a gene: 2. Germline CDR1 reads SGHRS; CDR2 reads YFSETQ. This CDR3 is built from 15 residues.

This chain links TRBV11-2 with TRBJ1-5; D might be TRBD1 (6 bases). CDR1 SGHAT and CDR2 FQNNGV come from the germline V gene. Trimming removed 2 bases from V and 7 bases from J, with 15 bases in between. The CDR3 extends over 15 amino acids. CDR3 nucleotides: TGTGCCAGCAGCTTACAGGCAGGGGTTGGGCAGCCCCAGCATTTT. Translating gives CASSLQAGVGQPQHF.

The chain recombines TRBV5-5 with TRBJ2-7; possible D gene TRBD2, 6 bases. The CDR3 sequence is 13 residues long. Per germline, CDR1 SGHKS and CDR2 YYEKEE (reference sequence). V was pared by 3 bases and J by 6 bases, with 13 bases between. The CDR3 here is CASSSPRGIEQYF. DNA for the CDR3: TGTGCCAGCAGCTCCCCTCGGGGGATCGAGCAGTACTTC.

This chain links TRBV6-1 with TRBJ2-7, with D perhaps matching TRBD1 (6 bases). Germline V gives CDR1 MNHNS, CDR2 SASEGT. The CDR3 consists of 18 residues. Trimming took 1 base from V and 0 from J, leaving 19 bases between them. CDR3 sequence (DNA): TGTGCCAGCAGTGAAGATAAGGCAGGGGTATCAGCCTCCTACGAGCAGTACTTC. This encodes CASSEDKAGVSASYEQYF.

This sequence joins TRBV5-1 and TRBJ1-1; TRBD1 agrees at 7 bases. The CDR3 spans 15 residues. V shed 4 bases and J 1 base; nucleotides not matched to a gene: 7. CDR1 and CDR2 from the germline V gene are SGHRS and YFSETQ. The CDR3 loop is CASSPAGQPNTEAFF. The CDR3 bases are TGCGCCAGCAGCCCCGCGGGACAGCCGAACACTGAAGCTTTCTTT.

This sequence joins TRBV5-1 and TRBJ2-3, with D possibly being TRBD1 (5 bases). The germline V gene encodes CDR1 SGHRS and CDR2 YFSETQ. The CDR3 totals 14 residues. The V and J ends lost 4 bases and 2 bases respectively, with 11 bases between them. The CDR3 sequence: CASSRTPVTDTQYF. The CDR3 nucleotides are TGCGCCAGCAGCCGGACACCCGTCACAGATACGCAGTATTTT.

V and J are TRBV5-8 and TRBJ2-1, with TRBD1 matching over 7 bases. J lost 1 base, V lost 7 bases, and 11 bases had no gene match. CDR1 and CDR2 from the germline V gene are SGHTS and YDEGEE. There are 16 residues in the CDR3. CDR3 protein: CASRVAGTASYNEQFF. CDR3 DNA sequence: TGTGCCAGCCGCGTGGCCGGGACAGCTTCCTACAATGAGCAGTTCTTC.

The chain joins TRBV15 to TRBJ2-1; TRBD1 matches at 7 bases. Losses at the gene ends were 8 bases for V and 3 bases for J; bases not matched to a gene: 4. Germline V CDR1 and CDR2: LNHNV, YYDKDF (reference sequence). This CDR3 is built from 13 residues. The CDR3: CATQTGNYNEQFF. The DNA for the CDR3 is TGTGCCACCCAGACAGGGAACTACAATGAGCAGTTCTTC. Full variable domain (rest looked up from reference TRBV15 and TRBJ2-1): DAMVIQNPRYQVTQFGKPVTLSCSQTLNHNVMYWYQQKSSQAPKLLFHYYDKDFNNEADTPDNFQSRRPNTSFCFLDIRSPGLGDTAMYLCATQTGNYNEQFFGPGTRLTVL.

The V gene is TRBV5-1, the J gene TRBJ2-1; unclear D gene. V was shortened by 0 bases and J by 2 bases, with 12 bases between the two germline ends. Germline CDR1 SGHRS, CDR2 YFSETQ. The CDR3 extends over 16 amino acids. The CDR3 sequence is CASSLVSALTYNEQFF. CDR3 DNA: TGCGCCAGCAGCTTGGTTTCCGCGCTAACCTACAATGAGCAGTTCTTC.

A word on this clone: Other DNA sequences of this sample code for an identical CDR3. V usage is TRBV28 and J usage is TRBJ1-2; 8 bases align to TRBD1. V gave up 2 bases and J gave up 4 bases; unmatched junction bases: 0. This CDR3 contains 13 residues. The germline CDR1 and CDR2 sequences are MDHEN and SYDVKM. The CDR3 spells CASSLQGAYGYTF. In DNA form, the CDR3 reads TGTGCCAGCAGTTTACAGGGGGCCTATGGCTACACCTTC.

The rearrangement joins TRBV21-1 to TRBJ2-2; no DNA check was done on the table's D call, TRBD1. TRBV21-1 is tagged as a pseudogene. The CDR3 sequence is 16 residues long. This chain's CDR3 is CASTYGTGLRGGELFF. The CDR3 DNA follows: TGTGCCAGCACGTACGGGACAGGGCTTCGGGGCGGGGAGCTGTTTTTT.

This chain joins TRBV28 and TRBJ1-2; D unclear. Germline CDR1 MDHEN, CDR2 SYDVKM. This CDR3 region has 11 residues. V was pared by 7 bases and J by 8 bases, with 11 bases between. The CDR3 loop reads CASMSLLGYTF. For the CDR3, the DNA is TGTGCCAGCATGAGTTTGTTGGGCTACACCTTC.

V is TRBV5-1 and J is TRBJ1-4; D is possibly TRBD1 (6 bases). There are 14 residues in the CDR3. Germline loops: CDR1 SGHRS, CDR2 YFSETQ. Trimming stripped 4 bases from V and 4 bases from J, with 11 bases between. The DNA of the CDR3 is TGCGCCAGCAGCGCTATGGACAGTAATGAAAAACTGTTTTTT. Amino acid sequence: CASSAMDSNEKLFF. Combining the CDR3 with reference TRBV5-1 and TRBJ1-4 gives the whole variable domain KAGVTQTPRYLIKTRGQQVTLSCSPISGHRSVSWYQQTPGQGLQFLFEYFSETQRNKGNFPGRFSGRQFSNSRSEMNVSTLELGDSALYLCASSAMDSNEKLFFGSGTQLSVL.

A word on this clone: Germline and junction disagree at one end, which may indicate a read error. This chain joins TRBV30 and TRBJ2-1; D is uncertain. The CDR3 totals 12 residues. Germline CDR1 is GTSNPN and CDR2 is SVGIG (reference sequence). CDR3 amino acids: CAWRLSVEHWVF. CDR3 DNA: TGTGCCTGGAGACTATCGGTCGAACATTGGGTCTTC.

The chain carries TRBV5-1 and TRBJ1-5; the D gene is possibly TRBD1 (6 bases). The CDR3 consists of 15 residues. Trimming shortened V by 0 bases and J by 5 bases, and 12 bases separated the two germline ends. CDR1 is SGHRS and CDR2 is YFSETQ in the germline V gene. The CDR3 nucleotides read TGCGCCAGCAGCTTGGTTCCGGGGGCGGATCAGCCCCAGCATTTT. Its protein is CASSLVPGADQPQHF.

V is TRBV7-2 and J is TRBJ1-2; tentatively, D is TRBD1 (6 bases). V gave up 5 bases and J gave up 5 bases, with 15 bases separating them. Germline V gives CDR1 SGHTA, CDR2 FQGNSA. The CDR3 sequence is 14 residues long. The CDR3 DNA is TGTGCCAGCAGCCTACGGGAGGGGGATTATGGCTACACCTTC. Residues: CASSLREGDYGYTF.

The gene calls are TRBV28 and TRBJ2-7; D might be TRBD2 (5 bases). Per germline, CDR1 MDHEN and CDR2 SYDVKM. The CDR3 is made up of 16 amino acids. The V end lost 3 bases, the J end lost 3 bases, and 18 bases lay between the germline ends. The CDR3 loop is CASSFPRARWSYEQYF. CDR3 coding DNA: TGTGCCAGCAGTTTCCCGAGGGCTCGCTGGAGCTACGAGCAGTACTTC.

The chain uses TRBV15 and TRBJ2-5; D could derive from TRBD1 or TRBD2 (5 bases each). V lost 5 bases to trimming and J lost 4 bases, with 17 bases between them. CDR1 is LNHNV and CDR2 is YYDKDF in the germline V gene (reference sequence). The CDR3 is 15 amino acids. CDR3 DNA sequence: TGTGCCACCAGCCTATTCCTCGCGAGGGGAGAGACCCAGTACTTC. This encodes CATSLFLARGETQYF.

Of note for this clone: Other nucleotide sequences from this sample produce the same CDR3. V gene TRBV7-9 combines with J gene TRBJ2-3; D not certain. CDR1 SEHNR and CDR2 FQNEAQ come from the germline V gene (reference sequence). V was cut by 3 bases and J by 6 bases, with 4 bases left in between. This CDR3 contains 11 residues. In nucleotides, the CDR3 is TGTGCCAGCAGCTTTAGTGATACGCAGTATTTT. Its translation: CASSFSDTQYF.

The CDR3 DNA reads as TGTGCCAGCAGACGCGGGACCCCGTGGACCGGGGAGCTGTTTTTT. It is translated as CASRRGTPWTGELFF. The chain links TRBV6-5 to TRBJ2-2, with a weak D call TRBD2 (6 bases). Germline CDR1 MNHEY, CDR2 SVGAGI. The V end was cut by 6 bases, the J end by 5 bases, with 16 bases between. The CDR3 runs 15 residues.

This clone occurred once. The genes are TRBV7-9 and TRBJ1-2; tentative D call: TRBD1 (6 bases). Germline CDR1 is SEHNR and CDR2 is FQNEAQ (reference sequence). V lost 5 bases, J lost 14 bases, and 21 bases lay in between. This CDR3 spans 13 amino acids. The CDR3 nucleotides are TGTGCCAGCAGCAGACCCGGGACACAGGAGTGTACCTTC. This gives the protein CASSRPGTQECTF. Combining the CDR3 with reference TRBV7-9 and TRBJ1-2 gives the whole variable domain DTGVSQNPRHKITKRGQNVTFRCDPISEHNRLYWYRQTLGQGPEFLTYFQNEAQLEKSRLLSDRFSAERPKGSFSTLEIQRTEQGDSAMYLCASSRPGTQECTFGSGTRLTVV.

This clone appeared a single time. The genes are TRBV4-1 and TRBJ2-7; TRBD2 might be the D (5 bases). V shed 2 bases and J shed 3 bases, with 14 bases lying between them. The CDR3 spans 15 residues. Germline assignment: CDR1 MGHRA and CDR2 YSYEKL. CDR3 DNA sequence: TGCGCCAGCAGCCAACAGACTATCCCACACTACGAGCAGTACTTC. Its protein product is CASSQQTIPHYEQYF.

The chain carries TRBV5-1 and TRBJ1-1; D is unclear. The CDR3 extends over 15 amino acids. The germline gives CDR1 SGHRS, CDR2 YFSETQ. Trimming stripped 4 bases from V and 8 bases from J, with 21 bases between. CDR3 protein: CASSGDLPDPGEAFF. The CDR3 DNA is TGCGCCAGCAGCGGCGACTTGCCGGACCCTGGGGAAGCTTTCTTT.

The rearrangement joins TRBV5-1 to TRBJ2-2; D could derive from TRBD1 or TRBD2 (5 bases each). V was cut by 4 bases and J by 2 bases, with 15 bases left in between. Germline V gene lookup returns CDR1 SGHRS and CDR2 YFSETQ. This CDR3 has 16 amino acids. DNA for the CDR3: TGCGCCAGCAGCGAGAGGGGCCTGACTAACACCGGGGAGCTGTTTTTT. Translated: CASSERGLTNTGELFF. Looking up the rest from reference TRBV5-1 and TRBJ2-2 gives the full variable domain: KAGVTQTPRYLIKTRGQQVTLSCSPISGHRSVSWYQQTPGQGLQFLFEYFSETQRNKGNFPGRFSGRQFSNSRSEMNVSTLELGDSALYLCASSERGLTNTGELFFGEGSRLTVL.

The chain links TRBV27 to TRBJ2-3; TRBD1 aligns across 9 bases. Germline V gene data show CDR1 as MNHEY and CDR2 as SMNVEV (reference sequence). J was trimmed by 2 bases and V by 10 bases; bases with no gene match: 7. The CDR3 spans 14 residues. The CDR3: CATRNRGPTDTQYF. CDR3 in DNA: TGTGCCACACGCAACAGGGGGCCCACAGATACGCAGTATTTT.

V is TRBV5-1 and J is TRBJ2-1; perhaps TRBD2 as D (5 bases). Trimming left V 4 bases short and J 9 bases short, with 14 bases between. The germline CDR1 and CDR2 sequences are SGHRS and YFSETQ. The CDR3 consists of 13 residues. The CDR3 sequence is CASSPLEGSEQFF. CDR3 coding DNA: TGCGCCAGCAGCCCACTCGAAGGGAGTGAGCAGTTCTTC.

The chain carries TRBV14 and TRBJ2-5, with D uncertain. The germline CDR1 and CDR2 sequences are SGHDN and FVKESK. Trimming took off 5 bases at V and 5 bases at J, with 6 bases between the two ends. The CDR3 totals 11 residues. The CDR3 DNA reads as TGTGCCAGCAGCACGGCGGAGACCCAGTACTTC. It specifies CASSTAETQYF.

The V and J genes are TRBV5-1 and TRBJ2-7; 7 bases map to TRBD1. J lost 6 bases, V lost 4 bases, and 7 bases had no gene match. CDR3 length: 13 residues. Germline V gene lookup returns CDR1 SGHRS and CDR2 YFSETQ. The CDR3 spells CASSRGQVSEQYF. The DNA for the CDR3 is TGCGCCAGCAGCCGCGGACAGGTATCCGAGCAGTACTTC.

The chain couples TRBV19 to TRBJ1-4; perhaps TRBD1 as D (6 bases). This CDR3 spans 15 amino acids. V dropped 6 bases and J dropped 2 bases, with 13 bases sitting between them. CDR1 and CDR2 (germline): LNHDA, SQIVND (reference sequence). The CDR3, as DNA: TGTGCCAGTAGCCGCTTGGGGGCGACTAATGAAAAACTGTTTTTT. It specifies CASSRLGATNEKLFF.

The V gene is TRBV4-1, the J gene TRBJ1-1; TRBD1 is a possible D gene (5 bases). CDR1 and CDR2 (germline): MGHRA, YSYEKL. V was cut by 3 bases and J by 2 bases, with 19 bases left in between. The CDR3 totals 17 residues. The CDR3 DNA reads TGCGCCAGCAGCCACCCTCTCAATCGACAGAGTAACACTGAAGCTTTCTTT. It encodes CASSHPLNRQSNTEAFF.

V is TRBV20-1 and J is TRBJ1-1; D ambiguous. Germline V CDR1 and CDR2: DFQATT, SNEGSKA (reference sequence). Trimming cost V 1 base and J 6 bases, with 6 bases left between them. The CDR3 totals 11 residues. CDR3 DNA sequence: TGCAGTGCTAGAGTTGTCCCTGAAGCTTTCTTT. It yields the protein CSARVVPEAFF.